These 3 T cell receptor beta chains were sequenced from one sample in a study of T cell responses to AZD1222 COVID-19 vaccine. Produced via immunoSEQ multiplex PCR; TCRdb's table is partial and in-frame only. The sample gives roughly 200,000 clones, approximately 92% of which show up once; about 4% is in the top ten. Sequencing was performed on peripheral blood, taken 28 days after the second dose of the MenACWY control vaccine. All receptors derive from an adult who received the MenACWY meningococcal vaccine as a control.

The V gene is TRBV4-2, the J gene TRBJ2-3, with 14 positions matching TRBD2. The CDR3 has 19 residues. Germline CDR1 LGHNA, CDR2 YNFKEQ. With 1 base clipped from V and 6 bases from J, the junction kept 12 bases outside the gene matches. The CDR3 region is CASSQVSPGLAGESDTQYF. The CDR3 bases are TGTGCCAGCAGCCAAGTGTCACCGGGACTAGCGGGAGAATCCGATACGCAGTATTTT.

The V and J genes are TRBV5-4 and TRBJ1-5; maybe TRBD1 (5 bases). V was shortened by 3 bases and J by 1 base, with 14 bases between the two germline ends. CDR1 and CDR2 from the germline V gene are SGHNT and YYREEE (reference sequence). This CDR3 contains 16 residues. CDR3 bases: TGTGCCAGCAGCTGGGGAACAGGAAGGAGCAATCAGCCCCAGCATTTT. It encodes CASSWGTGRSNQPQHF.

The rearrangement links TRBV6-5 to TRBJ1-2, with D maybe TRBD1 (5 bases). Trimming shortened V by 6 bases and J by 6 bases, and 14 bases separated the two germline ends. CDR3 length equals 13 residues. Germline V gives CDR1 MNHEY, CDR2 SVGAGI. CDR3 sequence reads: CASSQEGVDGYTF. The CDR3 DNA is TGTGCCAGCAGCCAAGAAGGGGTGGATGGCTACACCTTC.